The following is a T cell receptor beta chain sequence with its context. In its sample, this clonotype was seen a few times. The antigen it binds to is not known. No base quality values were provided; no much bigger clone lies one nucleotide off. The data belong to a study of T cells in Graves' hyperthyroidism and ophthalmopathy (dated by TCRdb to between 2018 and 2020). The study in broad terms: Peripheral blood was collected at initial diagnosis, before any treatment. After blood sampling, hyperthyroidism patients were treated with methimazole at a starting dose of 30 mg daily, and ophthalmopathy patients were treated with high-dose intravenous methylprednisolone. Thyroid tissue and blood T-cell repertoires from several Graves' hyperthyroidism patients were also compared in the study. The paper describes TCR Vbeta CDR3 sequencing of roughly 130 peripheral blood samples, made up of about 40 ophthalmopathy patients, 70 to 75 hyperthyroidism patients and 17 progressor patients. A discovery cohort of about a hundred patients, 43 with Graves' ophthalmopathy and 55 to 65 with stable Graves' hyperthyroidism, was used to find distinguishing TCR V-J signatures. An independent validation cohort of 18 to 20 hyperthyroidism patients and 15 or so patients who later progressed to ophthalmopathy tested prospective prediction of ophthalmopathy. The 100 discovery patients were randomly split 7:3 into training and test sets.

The CDR3 has 15 amino acids, counting the end cysteine and phenylalanine. Just the 45-base CDR3 DNA is kept, in frame starting at base 1. At the junction V is shortened by 3 bases and J by 0 bases, with 12 bases in between. In the germline V gene (reference sequence), CDR1 corresponds to SGHNT and CDR2 to YYREEE. In the ophthalmopathy patients, disease was moderately to severely active, with a Clinical Activity Score of 3 or more, a NOSPECS grade of 4 or more, and a duration of less than 3 months. The study excluded patients with uncontrolled infections, other autoimmune diseases, pregnancy or lactation. Diagnoses were established on the basis of clinical symptoms, serum thyroxine and TRAb, thyroid ultrasound, and orbital computed tomography. Ficoll-Paque density gradient centrifugation was used to isolate PBMCs from about 10 ml of fresh peripheral blood. Total RNA was extracted using Trizol reagent, and RNA quality was assessed on an Agilent 2100 Bioanalyzer.

The investigation overall reported the following: In validation, progression to ophthalmopathy was predicted by the model with approximately 67% sensitivity and about 72% specificity, a median of 6.5 months before onset. A model built on a 13 V-J signature distinguished ophthalmopathy from stable hyperthyroidism, reaching roughly 88% sensitivity and around 81% specificity in cross-validation and 80%/75% in testing. Sample size was not statistically predetermined, and blinding of investigators to group allocation was not performed. Blood samples also contained most of the expanded thyroid clonotypes (frequency above 0.001), which suggests that blood repertoires may reflect thyroid immune responses.

TCR beta CDR3 regions were amplified from RNA transcripts. The TCR CDR3 was subjected to a first round of RT-PCR using the HTBI primer set and the Qiagen OneStep RT-PCR kit. Libraries were constructed in a second round of multiplex PCR, after which size selection and purification were performed. Paired-end sequencing of the libraries was performed with 100 bp reads on an Illumina HiSeq2000. On the study's bioinformatics: SOAPnuke was used to process the raw data, throwing out any read that contained adapters or uncalled bases, had a mean Phred below 15, or lacked an exact constant-primer or identifier match. High-quality paired reads were merged with COPE v1.2.5, and unique nucleotide sequences were defined as clonotypes. MiTCR v1.1 was used to align clonotypes to the IMGT TRBV, TRBD and TRBJ reference segments. The analysis included only V-J combinations with a frequency above 0.0001, which together covered roughly 99% of the repertoires. The TCS score was defined as F50 (clonal expansion) divided by E x V (chaos), with BLOSUM62-based TCRdist calculated between CDR3 peptides within each V-J. Welch's t-statistics and random forest reduced 450 to 600 V-J features to 10 to 15, which were used in a naive Bayes classifier (R e1071). In TCRdb, the public reads were trimmed at Q25 with fastp and aligned with MiXCR, with productive beta chains retained. Each CDR3 protein gets just one entry, which takes the most common genes and DNA from the rows behind it. TCRdb assigned the V and J calls; the authors' analysis was not used. The sample records approximately 330,000 distinct CDR3 sequences, roughly 13% of which are singletons. The top ten clonotypes cover about a third of the sample.

Recombination joined TRBV5-4 with TRBJ1-2; tentative D gene TRBD1, with 5 bases matching. This clonotype was sampled from a woman between 40 and 50 years old with Graves' ophthalmopathy. The source material was blood. The CDR3 in this case is CASSSRAVSNYGYTF. In nucleotide form, the sequence is TGTGCCAGCAGCTCCAGGGCAGTCTCTAACTATGGCTACACCTTC.